Presented here are 6 T cell receptor beta chains from one specimen sequenced in a study of blood T cells in healthy people across ages. A J-beta primer mix and a sample-barcoded 5' primer were used in a second PCR of roughly 7 to 12 cycles. TCRdb fed the 5' RACE reads into MiXCR, producing one record per CDR3 protein. The top ten clones hold roughly 3.6% of a sample with 600,000 to 800,000 distinct CDR3 sequences, around a fifth of them seen once. Sequences were obtained from blood. The receptors were gathered from a man aged 70 or older in good health.

The chain has TRBV5-1 and TRBJ2-5; TRBD1 matches at 7 bases. The last part of the DNA fits TRBJ2-7 better; the J call may be wrong. Per germline, CDR1 SGHRS and CDR2 YFSETQ. The CDR3 is 16 residues long. The CDR3 bases are TGCGCCAGCAGCCCCAGGACAGGAACACTGCCCTACGAGCAGTACTTC. Its translation: CASSPRTGTLPYEQYF.

This clonotype has ten or more counts. DNA for the CDR3: TGTGCCAGCAGTTTAGCGGGAGACGGGGAGCTGTTTTTT. Its translation is CASSLAGDGELFF. The genes are TRBV25-1 and TRBJ2-2; 9 bases map to TRBD2. J was trimmed by 7 bases and V by 5 bases; bases with no gene match: 2. This CDR3 has 13 amino acids. Germline CDR1 MGHDK, CDR2 SYGVNS. Using reference TRBV25-1 and TRBJ2-2 for the parts outside the CDR3, the full variable domain is EADIYQTPRYLVIGTGKKITLECSQTMGHDKMYWYQQDPGMELHLIHYSYGVNSTEKGDLSSESTVSRIRTEHFPLTLESARPSHTSQYLCASSLAGDGELFFGEGSRLTVL.

V gene TRBV2 combines with J gene TRBJ2-5, with D unresolved. Per germline, CDR1 SNHLY and CDR2 FYNNEI. V dropped 7 bases and J dropped 5 bases, with 17 bases sitting between them. CDR3 length: 14 residues. The chain's CDR3 is CASTRASLGETQYF. The CDR3 bases are TGTGCCAGCACCAGAGCGAGTCTCGGGGAGACCCAGTACTTC. Full variable domain (remainder filled in from reference TRBV2 and TRBJ2-5): EPEVTQTPSHQVTQMGQEVILRCVPISNHLYFYWYRQILGQKVEFLVSFYNNEISEKSEIFDDQFSVERPDGSNFTLKIRSTKLEDSAMYFCASTRASLGETQYFGPGTRLLVL.

The rearrangement uses TRBV28 and TRBJ2-4; 7 bases are shared with TRBD1. Germline V gene sequence: CDR1 MDHEN, CDR2 SYDVKM. V gave up 6 bases and J gave up 0 bases; unmatched junction bases: 14. This CDR3 has 18 residues. This CDR3 reads CASRPTGTVILAKNIQYF. The DNA for the CDR3 is TGTGCCAGCAGGCCAACCGGGACAGTTATTTTAGCCAAAAACATTCAGTACTTC.

This clonotype occurred a few times. J is TRBJ1-4 and V is TRBV2, with D maybe TRBD1 (6 bases). Looked up from germline, CDR1 is SNHLY and CDR2 is FYNNEI. Trimming removed 2 bases at V and 7 bases at J, with 14 bases between. This CDR3 spans 15 amino acids. The CDR3 is CASSESLQGSEKLFF. The CDR3, as DNA: TGTGCCAGCAGTGAAAGTCTACAGGGCTCTGAAAAACTGTTTTTT.

The chain has TRBV6-1 and TRBJ2-1, with 8 bases lining up with TRBD1. The J call may be mistaken, given a closer DNA end match to TRBJ2-5. CDR1 and CDR2 (germline): MNHNS, SASEGT. CDR3 length: 16 residues. Here the CDR3 reads CASSEQGAWGQETQYF. The DNA of the CDR3 is TGTGCCAGCAGTGAACAGGGGGCTTGGGGCCAAGAGACCCAGTACTTC.